The clone carrying this T cell receptor (beta chain) has just a few counts. Its specificity is unknown. RNA transcripts were the template for amplifying TCR beta CDR3 regions. Carried out on the TCR CDR3, a first-round RT-PCR used the HTBI primer set. One entry per CDR3 protein, called by TCRdb with MiXCR from the multiplex PCR reads. The sample gives more than 350,000 distinct CDR3 sequences, more than 14% of which show up once; about 19% is in the top ten. This sample is drawn from a study of T cells in Graves' hyperthyroidism and ophthalmopathy. About the study: Before treatment of any kind, peripheral blood was taken at initial diagnosis. Study-level findings and limits: With a median lead of approximately 6 months before onset, the model predicted ophthalmopathy.

Trimming removed 5 bases at V and 0 bases at J, with 16 bases between. The CDR3 totals 17 residues. Germline V gene data show CDR1 as SGHVS and CDR2 as FQNEAQ. Sequencing was done on a sample of blood. The rearrangement joins TRBV7-8 to TRBJ1-4, with D uncertain. This receptor was obtained from a woman aged 25 to 45 with Graves' ophthalmopathy. CDR3 protein: CASSPPIAPATNEKLFF. In DNA form, the CDR3 reads TGTGCCAGCAGCCCACCCATTGCCCCGGCAACTAATGAAAAACTGTTTTTT.